One and the same sample provided the 20 T cell receptor beta chains below, sequenced in a study of T cells after yellow fever vaccination. TCRdb called the 5' RACE reads again in MiXCR, with one record for every CDR3 protein. There are hundreds of thousands of distinct CDR3 sequences in the sample; roughly 3.5% occur only once, and 23% lies in the top ten. Here the sequenced sample was PBMCs, taken on the day of the yellow fever booster vaccination. These receptors came from a man aged 18 to 29 who received the YFV17D yellow fever vaccine.

The chain links TRBV7-2 to TRBJ2-5; tentatively, D is TRBD1 (6 bases). This CDR3 spans 14 amino acids. V shed 1 base and J shed 5 bases, with 11 bases lying between them. In germline, CDR1 is SGHTA, CDR2 FQGNSA. The chain's CDR3 is CASSLDRATETQYF. Written as DNA, the CDR3 is TGTGCCAGCAGCTTAGACAGGGCAACCGAGACCCAGTACTTC. Supplemented by reference TRBV7-2 and TRBJ2-5, the full variable domain reads GAGVSQSPSNKVTEKGKDVELRCDPISGHTALYWYRQSLGQGLEFLIYFQGNSAPDKSGLPSDRFSAERTGGSVSTLTIQRTQQEDSAVYLCASSLDRATETQYFGPGTRLLVL.

This clonotype has more than one count but fewer than ten. The chain couples TRBV2 to TRBJ1-5, with 9 bases lining up with TRBD1. Losses at the gene ends were 5 bases for V and 4 bases for J; bases not matched to a gene: 6. The CDR3 is 15 residues long. Germline CDR1 is SNHLY and CDR2 is FYNNEI. CDR3 loop: CASSWDREANQPQHF. DNA for the CDR3: TGTGCCAGCAGTTGGGACAGGGAGGCGAATCAGCCCCAGCATTTT.

This clonotype appeared a few times. The rearrangement uses TRBV5-4 and TRBJ2-3; D perhaps matches TRBD1 (5 bases). Deletions cut 4 bases from V and 4 bases from J, with 10 bases between. CDR3 length: 13 residues. Looked up from germline, CDR1 is SGHNT and CDR2 is YYREEE (reference sequence). CDR3 DNA: TGTGCCAGCAGCCCGACAGCTTCAGATACGCAGTATTTT. Protein sequence: CASSPTASDTQYF.

This clonotype was recorded a few times. The chain couples TRBV20-1 to TRBJ2-3; the match to TRBD2 covers 7 bases. Germline V gene lookup returns CDR1 DFQATT and CDR2 SNEGSKA (reference sequence). V shed 3 bases, J shed 6 bases, and the junction held 12 bases outside the gene matches. The CDR3 length is 15 residues. Here the CDR3 reads CSASLSRGRVDTQYF. In nucleotides, the CDR3 is TGCAGTGCTAGTCTATCGCGGGGGAGAGTTGATACGCAGTATTTT.

The chain links TRBV19 to TRBJ2-3; no clear D gene. The CDR3 extends over 16 amino acids. V lost 6 bases and J lost 0, with 16 bases in between. CDR1 is LNHDA and CDR2 is SQIVND in the germline V gene (reference sequence). The CDR3 nucleotides read TGTGCCAGTAGCTACGTCGGTCCTGCTAGCACAGATACGCAGTATTTT. Translated, it gives CASSYVGPASTDTQYF.

In its sample, this clonotype was seen many times. The DNA for the CDR3 is TGTGCCAGCAGGGTCTGGGGAGGAGAGACCCAGTACTTC. This codes for CASRVWGGETQYF. The chain uses TRBV5-6 and TRBJ2-5, with D perhaps matching TRBD2 (6 bases). CDR1 and CDR2 from the germline V gene are SGHDT and YYEEEE. This CDR3 contains 13 residues. V dropped 5 bases and J dropped 4 bases, with 12 bases sitting between them.

The gene calls are TRBV4-1 and TRBJ1-1; no reliable D call. Trimming shortened V by 5 bases and J by 2 bases, and 9 bases separated the two germline ends. The CDR3 covers 13 residues. The V gene's germline CDR1 is MGHRA and CDR2 YSYEKL. Here the CDR3 reads CASSWASNTEAFF. In DNA, the CDR3 is TGCGCCAGCAGCTGGGCCAGCAACACTGAAGCTTTCTTT.

Ten or more counts support this clonotype. The chain uses TRBV6-2 or TRBV6-3 and TRBJ2-1; a possible D gene is TRBD1 (5 bases). Per germline, CDR1 MNHEY and CDR2 SVGEGT. The V end lost 2 bases, the J end lost 7 bases, and 27 bases lay between the germline ends. The CDR3 covers 19 residues. CDR3 in amino acids: CASSYHTILGPVIGNEQFF. As DNA, the CDR3 is TGTGCCAGCAGTTACCACACAATTCTGGGGCCAGTGATCGGAAATGAGCAGTTCTTC.

Ten or more counts support this clonotype. This chain connects TRBV12-3 or TRBV12-4 to TRBJ1-1, with 7 nucleotides matching TRBD1. CDR3 size: 11 residues. With V trimmed by 10 bases and J by 1 base, 0 bases remained unmatched. In DNA form, the CDR3 reads TGTGCCAACAGGGGGAACACTGAAGCTTTCTTT. Translating gives CANRGNTEAFF.

This clonotype was observed a handful of times. The chain couples TRBV24-1 to TRBJ2-1, with D hard to call. V was cut by 2 bases and J by 7 bases, with 5 bases left in between. Germline V lookup: CDR1 KGHDR, CDR2 SFDVKD. The CDR3 is 12 amino acids. The CDR3 reads CATSDYNNEQFF. CDR3 nucleotide sequence: TGTGCCACCAGTGATTACAATAATGAGCAGTTCTTC.

This clonotype appeared many times. This chain connects TRBV7-2 to TRBJ2-3; 8 bases align to TRBD2. This CDR3 comprises 13 residues. Germline CDR1 and CDR2: SGHTA and FQGNSA. Trimming removed 3 bases from V and 5 bases from J; junction bases left unmatched: 1. CDR3 loop: CASSFSGGDTQYF. CDR3 DNA: TGTGCCAGCAGCTTCAGCGGGGGAGATACGCAGTATTTT.

This clonotype was counted many times. This rearrangement joins TRBV4-1 to TRBJ1-4, with TRBD1 matching over 8 bases. The CDR3 length is 19 residues. In germline, CDR1 is MGHRA, CDR2 YSYEKL. Losses at the gene ends were 0 bases for V and 0 bases for J; bases not matched to a gene: 9. The CDR3 region is CASSQDFRQGYATNEKLFF. The CDR3 region has the DNA TGCGCCAGCAGCCAAGATTTCCGACAGGGGTATGCAACTAATGAAAAACTGTTTTTT.

This clonotype was seen more than once but under ten times. V is TRBV4-2 and J is TRBJ2-3; TRBD2 agrees at 9 bases. Germline V CDR1 and CDR2: LGHNA, YNFKEQ. The ends lost 1 base at V and 5 bases at J; junction bases unmatched: 10. The length of the CDR3 is 17 residues. The CDR3 protein is CASSQALGGGAGDTQYF. In nucleotides, the CDR3 is TGTGCCAGCAGCCAAGCCCTAGGCGGGGGGGCTGGAGATACGCAGTATTTT.

V usage is TRBV18 and J usage is TRBJ1-2, with 10 bases identical to TRBD1. V dropped 3 bases and J dropped 5; count of bases not matched to a gene: 6. The CDR3 has 15 residues. Germline assignment: CDR1 KGHSH and CDR2 LQKENI. CDR3 coding DNA: TGTGCCAGCTCACCTCAGACAGGGGGCATGTATGGCTACACCTTC. Its protein product is CASSPQTGGMYGYTF. Full variable domain (missing parts from reference TRBV18 and TRBJ1-2): NAGVMQNPRHLVRRRGQEARLRCSPMKGHSHVYWYRQLPEEGLKFMVYLQKENIIDESGMPKERFSAEFPKEGPSILRIQQVVRGDSAAYFCASSPQTGGMYGYTFGSGTRLTVV.

This clonotype has a handful of counts. V gene TRBV7-2 combines with J gene TRBJ2-3; 10 nucleotides align to TRBD2. The V segment lost 2 bases and the J segment 4 bases; nucleotides outside the gene matches: 0. Germline CDR1 and CDR2: SGHTA and FQGNSA. This CDR3 has 14 amino acids. The CDR3 DNA follows: TGTGCCAGCAGCTTACTAGCGGGGGCAGATACGCAGTATTTT. Residues: CASSLLAGADTQYF.

In its sample, this clonotype was seen many times. V and J are TRBV5-1 and TRBJ2-3, with 9 bases identical to TRBD1. This CDR3 is built from 15 residues. Germline V lookup: CDR1 SGHRS, CDR2 YFSETQ. The V segment lost 2 bases and the J segment 2 bases; nucleotides outside the gene matches: 3. The CDR3 DNA follows: TGCGCCAGCAGCTTCGGGACAGGGTCCACAGATACGCAGTATTTT. It is translated as CASSFGTGSTDTQYF.

This clonotype has a handful of counts. This chain links TRBV7-6 with TRBJ2-5; the D call may be TRBD1 or TRBD2 (6 bases each). The CDR3 consists of 14 residues. Between the trimmed V and J ends, which lost 5 bases and 5 bases, there was a span of 15 bases. Germline V CDR1 and CDR2: SGHVS, FNYEAQ. This CDR3 is CASSAHPGGETQYF. The CDR3, as DNA: TGTGCCAGCAGCGCTCACCCCGGGGGCGAGACCCAGTACTTC.

The sample holds many counts of this clonotype. This sequence joins TRBV4-2 and TRBJ1-6, with 7 nucleotides matching TRBD1. The V gene end was trimmed by 1 base and the J gene end by 1 base; junction bases not matched to a gene: 4. Germline V gives CDR1 LGHNA, CDR2 YNFKEQ. The length of the CDR3 is 17 residues. The CDR3: CASSQGQGSSYNSPLHF. The CDR3 DNA is TGTGCCAGCAGCCAAGGACAGGGTTCATCCTATAATTCACCCCTCCACTTT.

This clonotype was observed at least ten times. The CDR3 reads CASSLEGGIAEAFF. CDR3 DNA sequence: TGTGCCAGCAGTTTGGAGGGGGGGATAGCTGAAGCTTTCTTT. V and J are TRBV28 and TRBJ1-1; tentatively, D is TRBD1 (6 bases). Germline CDR1 is MDHEN and CDR2 is SYDVKM. The V end was cut by 3 bases, the J end by 6 bases, with 14 bases between. CDR3 length: 14 amino acids.

This clonotype was detected only a few times. J is TRBJ2-3 and V is TRBV5-4, with 12 bases that match TRBD2. Losses at the gene ends were 3 bases for V and 7 bases for J; bases not matched to a gene: 6. The CDR3 has 15 amino acids. Germline V gene sequence: CDR1 SGHNT, CDR2 YYREEE (reference sequence). CDR3 residues: CASSSGGLAGYTQYF. The DNA of the CDR3 is TGTGCCAGCAGCTCCGGAGGACTAGCGGGGTATACGCAGTATTTT.